Following are 31 T cell receptor beta chains from one sample sequenced in a study of identical twins. TCRdb itself ran the 5' RACE reads through MiXCR, one entry per CDR3 protein. The table shows approximately 300,000 distinct CDR3 sequences, with roughly 10% occurring only once. The same sample was also used in a study of yellow fever vaccine responses in identical twins.

Sequencing was done on a sample of CD8+ T cells sorted from blood. The source is a woman under 30 in good health.

This clonotype was seen ten or more times. This chain links TRBV9 with TRBJ2-1; tentatively, D is TRBD1 (6 bases). The germline V gene encodes CDR1 SGDLS and CDR2 YYNGEE. V was clipped by 1 base and J by 5 bases, with 13 bases between them. The CDR3 covers 15 residues. For the CDR3, the DNA is TGTGCCAGCAGCGTAAGTGGGACACCCAACAATGAGCAGTTCTTC. It is translated as CASSVSGTPNNEQFF.

V is TRBV29-1 and J is TRBJ1-1; D uncertain. CDR3 length equals 13 residues. Germline V gives CDR1 SQVTM, CDR2 ANQGSEA. Between the trimmed V and J ends, which lost 3 bases and 3 bases, there was a span of 11 bases. CDR3 protein: CSVDSLEDTEAFF. The CDR3, as DNA: TGCAGCGTTGATTCTCTGGAGGACACTGAAGCTTTCTTT.

This clonotype was observed a few times. V and J are TRBV10-3 and TRBJ2-1; D may match TRBD1 or TRBD2 (5 bases each). CDR1 and CDR2 (germline): ENHRY, SYGVKD. This CDR3 has 14 amino acids. Between the trimmed V and J ends, which lost 6 bases and 2 bases, there was a span of 11 bases. The CDR3 nucleotides are TGTGCCATCAGGTCCGGGACGACCTACAATGAGCAGTTCTTC. Protein: CAIRSGTTYNEQFF.

J is TRBJ1-1 and V is TRBV29-1, with 8 bases lining up with TRBD1. The CDR3 contains 12 residues. The germline V gene has CDR1 SQVTM and CDR2 ANQGSEA. The trim removed 8 bases at V and 6 bases at J, leaving 8 bases unmatched. CDR3 sequence reads: CSTTGGGPEAFF. The DNA for the CDR3 is TGCAGCACAACAGGGGGAGGGCCTGAAGCTTTCTTT.

The V call is TRBV20-1, the J call TRBJ2-1; D may be TRBD1 or TRBD2 (5 bases each). This CDR3 spans 16 amino acids. Trimming stripped 1 base from V and 2 bases from J, with 15 bases between. Germline V gives CDR1 DFQATT, CDR2 SNEGSKA (reference sequence). This CDR3 reads CSARAGRPRAYNEQFF. The CDR3 nucleotides read TGCAGTGCTAGAGCGGGACGCCCCAGGGCCTACAATGAGCAGTTCTTC.

The chain uses TRBV7-9 and TRBJ1-4, with D unclear. CDR1 and CDR2 (germline): SEHNR, FQNEAQ (reference sequence). Trimming took off 5 bases at V and 3 bases at J, with 13 bases between the two ends. This CDR3 comprises 15 residues. CDR3 nucleotide sequence: TGTGCCAGCAGCCACGCCGCGGCTTCTAATGAAAAACTGTTTTTT. It translates to CASSHAAASNEKLFF.

This clonotype has a count of ten or more. V usage is TRBV20-1 and J usage is TRBJ2-2, with D tentatively TRBD1 (6 bases). The CDR3 spans 15 residues. Per the germline V gene, CDR1 is DFQATT and CDR2 is SNEGSKA (reference sequence). Between the trimmed V and J ends, which lost 0 bases and 2 bases, there was a span of 10 bases. In nucleotides, the CDR3 is TGCAGTGCTAGAGAAACGGGACAAAACACCGGGGAGCTGTTTTTT. Residues: CSARETGQNTGELFF.

Ten or more counts support this clonotype. The rearrangement uses TRBV27 and TRBJ2-7, with a tentative D call TRBD1 (5 bases). Germline V gene lookup returns CDR1 MNHEY and CDR2 SMNVEV (reference sequence). The CDR3 runs to 13 residues. With 5 bases removed from V and 2 bases from J, the gap between germline ends came to 10 bases. The DNA for the CDR3 is TGTGCCAGCAGTCTGCAGGGTACCTACGAGCAGTACTTC. Residues: CASSLQGTYEQYF.

The rearrangement uses TRBV19 and TRBJ2-7; 8 bases are a match to TRBD1. V lost 10 bases to trimming and J lost 3 bases; unmatched junction nucleotides: 8. The V gene's germline CDR1 is LNHDA and CDR2 SQIVND (reference sequence). CDR3 size: 13 residues. The CDR3 spells CATRDRLYYEQYF. CDR3 DNA sequence: TGTGCCACCCGGGACAGGTTGTACTACGAGCAGTACTTC.

This clonotype was seen only a few times. The chain couples TRBV7-2 to TRBJ2-7, with a possible D match to TRBD2 (5 bases). V lost 2 bases to trimming and J lost 1 base, with 9 bases between them. Looked up from germline, CDR1 is SGHTA and CDR2 is FQGNSA. This CDR3 has 14 amino acids. The CDR3 is CASSLYGESYEQYF. CDR3 bases: TGTGCCAGCAGCTTATACGGGGAATCCTACGAGCAGTACTTC.

This chain links TRBV9 with TRBJ1-2; tentatively, D is TRBD1 (5 bases). The germline gives CDR1 SGDLS, CDR2 YYNGEE. Deletions cut 0 bases from V and 0 bases from J, with 12 bases between. The CDR3 is 16 residues long. CDR3 sequence reads: CASSVEVLGANYGYTF. The CDR3 DNA is TGTGCCAGCAGCGTAGAGGTTTTGGGGGCTAACTATGGCTACACCTTC. Based on the CDR3 plus reference TRBV9 and TRBJ1-2, the full variable domain is DSGVTQTPKHLITATGQRVTLRCSPRSGDLSVYWYQQSLDQGLQFLIQYYNGEERAKGNILERFSAQQFPDLHSELNLSSLELGDSALYFCASSVEVLGANYGYTFGSGTRLTVV.

Remarks on this clonotype: Since a much larger clone is just one base distant, this may be a read error. The V call is TRBV20-1, the J call TRBJ2-4; no reliable D call. Germline assignment: CDR1 DFQATT and CDR2 SNEGSKA (reference sequence). V was pared by 8 bases and J by 1 base, with 15 bases between. The CDR3 extends over 14 amino acids. The CDR3 region has the DNA TGCAGTACCACCGACGTGGAGGCCAAAAACATTCAGTACTTC. This sequence encodes CSTTDVEAKNIQYF.

Turning to this clonotype: This may come from a read error, since a much larger clone is one base off. The rearrangement links TRBV11-2 to TRBJ2-7; D might be TRBD2 (6 bases). The CDR3 sequence is 14 residues long. CDR1 SGHAT and CDR2 FQNNGV come from the germline V gene. The CDR3 sequence is CASSNLGEAYEQHF. The CDR3 nucleotides are TGTGCCAGCAGCAATCTGGGGGAGGCCTACGAGCAGCACTTC.

This clonotype was seen a handful of times. The chain is built from TRBV12-5 and TRBJ2-1; D perhaps matches TRBD2 (5 bases). Trimming pared 3 bases from V and 15 bases from J, leaving 15 bases between. Germline lookup yields CDR1 LGHNT and CDR2 FRNRAP. CDR3 length: 12 residues. CDR3 residues: CASGFGPGWVFF. The CDR3 nucleotides read TGTGCTAGTGGTTTCGGTCCGGGGTGGGTGTTCTTC.

Worth noting for this clonotype: The junction shows a germline mismatch at one end, possibly a read error. This chain connects TRBV20-1 to TRBJ1-1; D remains ambiguous. The CDR3 length is 14 residues. Germline lookup yields CDR1 DFQATT and CDR2 SNEGSKA (reference sequence). CDR3 DNA: TGCAGTGCTCGAGACGACGGATTGAACACTGAAGCTTTCTTT. Protein product: CSARDDGLNTEAFF.

This clonotype appeared many times. The chain combines TRBV29-1 with TRBJ2-7; 13 bases match TRBD2. Trimming took 7 bases from V and 7 from J; bases not matched to a gene: 7. The CDR3 is 13 amino acids. The germline V gene has CDR1 SQVTM and CDR2 ANQGSEA. CDR3 DNA: TGCAGCGCAGGACTAGCGGGAGTCGGTGAGCAGTACTTC. It specifies CSAGLAGVGEQYF.

A few counts support this clonotype. The J gene is TRBJ1-2, the V gene TRBV2, with D perhaps matching TRBD1 (5 bases). Germline V gene data show CDR1 as SNHLY and CDR2 as FYNNEI. CDR3 length: 12 amino acids. The V end lost 10 bases, the J end lost 0 bases, and 9 bases lay between the germline ends. CDR3 sequence: CAKQGANYGYTF. CDR3 DNA sequence: TGTGCCAAGCAGGGAGCTAACTATGGCTACACCTTC.

This clonotype was observed a handful of times. The J gene is TRBJ2-7, the V gene TRBV5-1; 7 nucleotides align to TRBD2. CDR3 size: 15 residues. In germline, CDR1 is SGHRS, CDR2 YFSETQ. Trimming took 1 base from V and 0 from J; bases not matched to a gene: 4. The CDR3 protein is CASSLTGRPSYEQYF. CDR3 bases: TGCGCCAGCAGCTTGACCGGGAGGCCCTCCTACGAGCAGTACTTC.

This clonotype showed up many times. The CDR3 region is CSAREGARYEQYF. Here the CDR3 DNA reads TGCAGTGCTAGAGAGGGGGCACGCTACGAGCAGTACTTC. The chain links TRBV20-1 to TRBJ2-7; D might be TRBD1 (6 bases). The V end was cut by 0 bases, the J end by 3 bases, with 9 bases between. CDR3 length: 13 amino acids. The germline gives CDR1 DFQATT, CDR2 SNEGSKA (reference sequence).

V and J are TRBV29-1 and TRBJ1-2; the D gene is possibly TRBD1 (5 bases). Germline V CDR1 and CDR2: SQVTM, ANQGSEA. The CDR3 totals 12 residues. V lost 5 bases and J 3 bases, leaving 10 bases between the germline ends. CDR3 coding DNA: TGCAGCGTTCTGGGACGAGACTATGGCTACACCTTC. This translates into CSVLGRDYGYTF. Full variable domain (rest looked up from reference TRBV29-1 and TRBJ1-2): SAVISQKPSRDICQRGTSLTIQCQVDSQVTMMFWYRQQPGQSLTLIATANQGSEATYESGFVIDKFPISRPNLTFSTLTVSNMSPEDSSIYLCSVLGRDYGYTFGSGTRLTVV.

A few counts support this clonotype. J is TRBJ2-7 and V is TRBV29-1; D is unclear. The V end was cut by 4 bases, the J end by 0 bases, with 10 bases between. The CDR3 covers 13 residues. Germline V lookup: CDR1 SQVTM, CDR2 ANQGSEA. CDR3 region: CSVVKESSYEQYF. CDR3 DNA: TGCAGCGTTGTTAAAGAGAGCTCCTACGAGCAGTACTTC.

In its sample, this clonotype was seen many times. The CDR3 spells CASSETGDSNQPQHF. CDR3 DNA sequence: TGTGCCAGCAGCGAGACAGGGGATAGCAATCAGCCCCAGCATTTT. The chain employs TRBV7-9 and TRBJ1-5, with 8 bases that match TRBD1. Germline loops: CDR1 SEHNR, CDR2 FQNEAQ (reference sequence). The CDR3 length is 15 residues. With 5 bases clipped from V and 0 bases from J, the junction kept 3 bases outside the gene matches. Variable domain in full (rest from reference TRBV7-9 and TRBJ1-5): DTGVSQNPRHKITKRGQNVTFRCDPISEHNRLYWYRQTLGQGPEFLTYFQNEAQLEKSRLLSDRFSAERPKGSFSTLEIQRTEQGDSAMYLCASSETGDSNQPQHFGDGTRLSIL.

Only a few counts were recorded for this clonotype. The chain is built from TRBV11-2 and TRBJ2-3, with 15 bases lining up with TRBD2. Germline-derived CDR1 and CDR2 are SGHAT and FQNNGV. The junction had 2 bases not matched to a gene; V was cut back by 4 bases and J by 6 bases. The CDR3 length is 15 residues. The CDR3 loop is CASSWTSGGGDTQYF. The CDR3 bases are TGTGCCAGCAGCTGGACTAGCGGGGGGGGGGATACGCAGTATTTT.

This sequence joins TRBV7-9 and TRBJ1-2; the D is unclear. The germline V gene encodes CDR1 SEHNR and CDR2 FQNEAQ (reference sequence). There are 12 residues in the CDR3. V lost 6 bases, J lost 4 bases, and 9 bases lay in between. The DNA for the CDR3 is TGTGCCAGCAGGGAGGAGATCTATGGCTACACCTTC. This encodes CASREEIYGYTF.

This clonotype was seen repeatedly, ten times or more. The V gene is TRBV3-1, the J gene TRBJ1-3, with D hard to call. Looked up from germline, CDR1 is LGHDT and CDR2 is YNNKEL (reference sequence). V was trimmed by 4 bases and J by 0 bases, leaving 19 bases between them. The CDR3 totals 18 residues. CDR3 region: CASSPWLGRLSSGNTIYF. As DNA, the CDR3 is TGTGCCAGCAGCCCCTGGCTGGGCAGGTTGAGCTCTGGAAACACCATATATTTT.

There are a few counts of this clonotype. The chain employs TRBV11-1 and TRBJ2-1; D is unresolved. The CDR3 totals 14 residues. CDR1 and CDR2 (germline): SGHAT, FQDESV (reference sequence). The V and J ends lost 5 bases and 0 bases respectively, with 8 bases between them. The CDR3 is CASSLFSSYNEQFF. The CDR3 DNA follows: TGTGCCAGCAGCCTTTTCAGCTCCTACAATGAGCAGTTCTTC.

V is TRBV12-3 or TRBV12-4 and J is TRBJ2-3; D call uncertain. The CDR3 extends over 16 amino acids. V lost 6 bases to trimming and J lost 2 bases, with 18 bases between them. The CDR3 loop is CASSSFRMEDTDTQYF. In nucleotides, the CDR3 is TGTGCCAGCAGCTCCTTTCGGATGGAAGACACAGATACGCAGTATTTT.

With regard to this clonotype: At one of its ends the junction is not consistent with the germline gene, which may arise from a read error. V is TRBV11-2 and J is TRBJ2-1, with 7 positions matching TRBD1. The CDR3 is made up of 12 amino acids. Germline V gives CDR1 SGHAT, CDR2 FQNNGV. CDR3 loop: CASSSLTGKRIF. DNA for the CDR3: TGTGCCAGCAGCTCCCTGACAGGGAAGAGGATCTTC.

This clonotype was recorded a few times. This chain links TRBV27 with TRBJ2-3, with D possibly TRBD1 on 7 matching bases. V was pared by 3 bases and J by 3 bases, with 13 bases between. Germline values: CDR1 MNHEY, CDR2 SMNVEV (reference sequence). The CDR3 extends over 15 amino acids. CDR3 coding DNA: TGTGCCAGCAGTTTCACAGGGGAGGATACAGATACGCAGTATTTT. Its translation is CASSFTGEDTDTQYF.

This clonotype was recorded many times. The rearrangement links TRBV4-1 to TRBJ2-7; no clear D. V lost 1 base to trimming and J lost 0 bases, with 13 bases between them. The CDR3 loop spans 16 amino acids. Germline CDR1 and CDR2: MGHRA and YSYEKL. The CDR3 nucleotides read TGCGCCAGCAGCCAAGTAACGGCAGCAAGCTCCTACGAGCAGTACTTC. Translated, it gives CASSQVTAASSYEQYF.

This clonotype was observed at least ten times. The chain combines TRBV12-3 or TRBV12-4 with TRBJ2-7; D tentatively fits TRBD1 or TRBD2 (5 bases each). V was shortened by 5 bases and J by 2 bases, with 10 bases between the two germline ends. The CDR3 sequence is 13 residues long. The CDR3 here is CASSEGTTYEQYF. CDR3 bases: TGTGCCAGCAGTGAAGGGACGACCTACGAGCAGTACTTC.